These 24 T cell receptor beta chains originate from one sample sequenced in a study of cytomegalovirus exposure and HLA in healthy donors. This PCR relied on a set of 60 Vbeta primers and 13 Jbeta primers. Profiled with immunoSEQ multiplex PCR; TCRdb holds only in-frame clones, not every one. The sample consists of 90,000 to 120,000 clones, around two thirds of them appearing once. Sequencing input: PBMCs. The receptor source for this set is a middle-aged woman in good health and CMV-seropositive.

The chain carries TRBV15 and TRBJ1-2, with a tentative D call TRBD1 (5 bases). CDR3 length: 15 amino acids. The V and J ends lost 3 bases and 2 bases respectively, with 13 bases between them. Germline-derived CDR1 and CDR2 are LNHNV and YYDKDF (reference sequence). CDR3 protein: CATSSEAGPNYGYTF. CDR3 nucleotide sequence: TGTGCCACCAGCAGTGAGGCAGGGCCCAACTATGGCTACACCTTC.

CDR3 nucleotides: TGTGCCTCTAGTTCTCAGGGGTCGTCCCAGCATTTT. Its protein is CASSSQGSSQHF. The J gene is TRBJ1-5, the V gene TRBV11-2; tentatively, D is TRBD1 (6 bases). CDR3 length: 12 amino acids. Trimming took 11 bases from V and 11 from J, leaving 19 bases between them. CDR1 and CDR2 from the germline V gene are SGHAT and FQNNGV.

The chain couples TRBV6-6 to TRBJ1-1, with D perhaps TRBD1 (5 bases). The CDR3 runs 12 residues. CDR1 is MNHNY, CDR2 SVGAGI, per germline (reference sequence). Trimming took off 10 bases at V and 1 base at J, with 10 bases between the two ends. The CDR3 here is CATLQGNTEAFF. CDR3 bases: TGTGCCACCCTCCAGGGGAACACTGAAGCTTTCTTT.

V gene TRBV2 combines with J gene TRBJ1-2; 8 bases agree with TRBD1. J lost 4 bases, V lost 4 bases, and 11 bases had no gene match. Per germline, CDR1 SNHLY and CDR2 FYNNEI. CDR3 size: 16 residues. Here the CDR3 DNA reads TGTGCCAGCAGTGGGACAGGGCAGGGCAAGAGCTATGGCTACACCTTC. Translating it yields CASSGTGQGKSYGYTF.

The chain has TRBV4-2 and TRBJ1-2; 8 bases fit TRBD1. V lost 0 bases to trimming and J lost 5 bases; unmatched junction nucleotides: 8. The germline V gene encodes CDR1 LGHNA and CDR2 YNFKEQ. The CDR3 totals 16 residues. The CDR3 sequence: CASSQDAQGAGYGYTF. In DNA form, the CDR3 reads TGTGCCAGCAGCCAAGACGCGCAGGGGGCTGGGTATGGCTACACCTTC.

A word on this clone: The sample contains more than one DNA sequence encoding this CDR3. The rearrangement links TRBV2 to TRBJ1-1; D is perhaps TRBD1 (6 bases). The CDR3 sequence is 12 residues long. The germline V gene encodes CDR1 SNHLY and CDR2 FYNNEI. Trimming left V 7 bases short and J 3 bases short, with 9 bases between. CDR3 sequence reads: CASKGEDTEAFF. The CDR3 bases are TGTGCCAGCAAGGGGGAAGACACTGAAGCTTTCTTT.

This chain links TRBV5-4 with TRBJ2-3, with TRBD1 matching 7 bases. Germline V gene data show CDR1 as SGHNT and CDR2 as YYREEE (reference sequence). The V and J ends lost 0 bases and 2 bases, in that order; junction bases with no gene match: 3. The CDR3 covers 15 residues. The CDR3 DNA sequence: TGTGCCAGCAGCTTGGCGACAGGGCCCACAGATACGCAGTATTTT. It is translated as CASSLATGPTDTQYF.

The chain couples TRBV5-8 to TRBJ1-4, with 8 bases aligning to TRBD1. This CDR3 comprises 16 residues. Per the germline V gene, CDR1 is SGHTS and CDR2 is YDEGEE. V was pared by 4 bases and J by 6 bases, with 11 bases of the junction left unmatched. The CDR3 loop is CASSPGMAGGDEKLFF. The CDR3 coding sequence is TGTGCCAGCAGCCCCGGGATGGCAGGGGGCGATGAAAAACTGTTTTTT.

The V call is TRBV7-3, the J call TRBJ1-1, with TRBD1 matching over 9 bases. With 5 bases clipped from V and 10 bases from J, the junction kept 8 bases outside the gene matches. Looked up from germline, CDR1 is SGHTA and CDR2 is FQGTGA. The CDR3 is 13 amino acids. This CDR3 is CASSLSQGAGAFF. The CDR3 bases are TGTGCCAGCAGCCTATCACAGGGGGCTGGAGCTTTCTTT.

The chain links TRBV5-1 to TRBJ2-2; D is perhaps TRBD1 (5 bases). This CDR3 contains 14 residues. Germline V gene lookup returns CDR1 SGHRS and CDR2 YFSETQ. V was trimmed by 4 bases and J by 2 bases, leaving 9 bases between them. The CDR3 loop is CASSLQGNTGELFF. In DNA, the CDR3 is TGCGCCAGCAGCCTTCAGGGAAACACCGGGGAGCTGTTTTTT.

This clone was counted a few times. The rearrangement joins TRBV7-3 to TRBJ2-2; D possibly corresponds to TRBD1 (6 bases). The CDR3 runs 14 residues. Trimming stripped 2 bases from V and 6 bases from J, with 10 bases between. CDR1 and CDR2 (germline): SGHTA, FQGTGA. CDR3 sequence reads: CASSLFPGAGELFF. The CDR3 bases are TGTGCCAGCAGCTTATTTCCAGGGGCCGGGGAGCTGTTTTTT.

The J gene is TRBJ2-1, the V gene TRBV29-1; 7 bases map to TRBD1. This CDR3 comprises 12 residues. CDR1 and CDR2 from the germline V gene are SQVTM and ANQGSEA. J gave up 9 bases and V 4 bases, and 6 bases lay outside the gene matches. CDR3 coding DNA: TGCAGCGTTGCAGGGGGATTAAGTGAGCAGTTCTTC. This encodes CSVAGGLSEQFF.

V usage is TRBV7-8 and J usage is TRBJ2-6, with D perhaps TRBD1 (6 bases). This CDR3 has 19 residues. Between the trimmed V and J ends, which lost 5 bases and 4 bases, there was a span of 24 bases. Germline CDR1 SGHVS, CDR2 FQNEAQ. In nucleotides, the CDR3 is TGTGCCAGCAGCACCAGCCATTGGGGGCGCCCGGGGGGGGCCAACGTCCTGACTTTC. It is translated as CASSTSHWGRPGGANVLTF.

V is TRBV7-3 and J is TRBJ2-6; TRBD2 might be the D (5 bases). The germline gives CDR1 SGHTA, CDR2 FQGTGA. The CDR3 totals 17 residues. V lost 5 bases and J lost 0, with 14 bases in between. CDR3 nucleotides: TGTGCCAGCAGCCTAGCCCAAAGAGGCTCTGGGGCCAACGTCCTGACTTTC. Protein sequence: CASSLAQRGSGANVLTF.

The chain joins TRBV5-4 to TRBJ2-1; 8 nucleotides match TRBD1. V was clipped by 0 bases and J by 9 bases; unmatched bases: 5. CDR1 SGHNT and CDR2 YYREEE come from the germline V gene (reference sequence). The CDR3 spans 14 residues. CDR3 residues: CASSLVQGGGEQFF. DNA of the CDR3: TGTGCCAGCAGCTTGGTACAGGGGGGTGGTGAGCAGTTCTTC.

The chain uses TRBV27 and TRBJ2-3, with 11 bases aligning to TRBD2. V gave up 4 bases and J gave up 2 bases; unmatched junction bases: 5. CDR1 is MNHEY and CDR2 is SMNVEV in the germline V gene (reference sequence). The CDR3 runs to 16 residues. For the CDR3, the DNA is TGTGCCAGCAGTTCCGGGACTAGCGGTTACACAGATACGCAGTATTTT. Translated: CASSSGTSGYTDTQYF.

V and J are TRBV11-2 and TRBJ2-1; 8 nucleotides agree with TRBD2. Trimming at V came to 0 bases and at J to 5 bases, leaving 6 bases not matched to a gene. The CDR3 contains 16 residues. Germline V gene data show CDR1 as SGHAT and CDR2 as FQNNGV. The chain's CDR3 is CASSLEWAGGHNEQFF. CDR3 coding DNA: TGTGCCAGCAGCTTAGAGTGGGCGGGGGGTCACAATGAGCAGTTCTTC. The variable domain in full, with the rest retrieved from reference TRBV11-2 and TRBJ2-1, is EAGVAQSPRYKIIEKRQSVAFWCNPISGHATLYWYQQILGQGPKLLIQFQNNGVVDDSQLPKDRFSAERLKGVDSTLKIQPAKLEDSAVYLCASSLEWAGGHNEQFFGPGTRLTVL.

The rearrangement joins TRBV5-1 to TRBJ2-2; D gene unclear. The CDR3 runs to 13 residues. Germline V gives CDR1 SGHRS, CDR2 YFSETQ. V gave up 5 bases and J gave up 2 bases, with 7 bases separating them. The CDR3 DNA sequence: TGCGCCAGCAGTTCCATTAACACCGGGGAGCTGTTTTTT. Protein product: CASSSINTGELFF.

On this clone: This sample includes further DNA sequences coding for the same CDR3. The chain couples TRBV30 to TRBJ2-6; maybe TRBD1 (5 bases). Germline values: CDR1 GTSNPN, CDR2 SVGIG (reference sequence). The CDR3 length is 20 residues. V lost 0 bases and J 0 bases, leaving 21 bases between the germline ends. CDR3 coding DNA: TGTGCCTGGAGTGTACTCCGGCCGGTGTATAGGGGCTCTGGGGCCAACGTCCTGACTTTC. This codes for CAWSVLRPVYRGSGANVLTF.

The gene calls are TRBV5-3 and TRBJ1-4, with D uncertain. TRBV5-3 is given ORF status, its function remaining uncertain. V was shortened by 2 bases and J by 7 bases, with 9 bases between the two germline ends. CDR3 length: 13 amino acids. CDR3 amino acids: CARSLQPSEKLFF. CDR3 coding DNA: TGTGCCAGAAGCTTACAGCCTTCTGAAAAACTGTTTTTT.

The chain combines TRBV6-1 with TRBJ2-3; the match to TRBD1 covers 10 bases. The CDR3 runs to 14 residues. Germline trimming cut 7 bases from V and 4 bases from J; bases unmatched to any gene: 5. Germline V CDR1 and CDR2: MNHNS, SASEGT. DNA for the CDR3: TGTGCCAGCAAAGACAGGGGGCACGCAGATACGCAGTATTTT. Protein sequence: CASKDRGHADTQYF.

The V call is TRBV27, the J call TRBJ2-5; 14 bases match TRBD2. The V and J ends lost 5 bases and 2 bases, in that order; junction bases with no gene match: 10. This CDR3 is 18 amino acids long. Per the germline V gene, CDR1 is MNHEY and CDR2 is SMNVEV (reference sequence). CDR3 bases: TGTGCCAGCAGTACCCGACTAGCGGGGGGGCCGGAGCAAGAGACCCAGTACTTC. Amino acid sequence: CASSTRLAGGPEQETQYF.

J is TRBJ2-1 and V is TRBV30; 13 positions match TRBD2. Germline values: CDR1 GTSNPN, CDR2 SVGIG (reference sequence). The CDR3 is 14 residues long. V gave up 5 bases and J gave up 6 bases; unmatched junction bases: 4. CDR3 DNA: TGTGCCTGGGGGGGGACTAGCGGGGTCAATGAGCAGTTCTTC. It translates to CAWGGTSGVNEQFF.

The CDR3 reads CASSLAANTIYF. The CDR3 nucleotides are TGTGCCAGCAGCTTAGCGGCCAATACCATATATTTT. The chain has TRBV7-9 and TRBJ1-3; D uncertain. V was cut by 0 bases and J by 10 bases, with 7 bases left in between. CDR1 SEHNR and CDR2 FQNEAQ come from the germline V gene (reference sequence). The CDR3 is 12 amino acids.